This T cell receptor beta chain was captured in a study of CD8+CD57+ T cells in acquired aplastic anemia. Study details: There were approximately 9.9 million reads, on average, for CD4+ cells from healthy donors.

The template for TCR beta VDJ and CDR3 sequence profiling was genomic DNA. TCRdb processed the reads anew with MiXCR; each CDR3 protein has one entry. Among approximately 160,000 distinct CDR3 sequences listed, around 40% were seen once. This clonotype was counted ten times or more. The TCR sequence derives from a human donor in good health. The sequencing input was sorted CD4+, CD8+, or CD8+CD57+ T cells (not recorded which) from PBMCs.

The CDR3 DNA reads as TGTGCCAGCACCGGACAGGGCTTGCCCGGGGAGCTGTTTTTT. Translating it yields CASTGQGLPGELFF. The chain is built from TRBV6-1 and TRBJ2-2, with 8 bases fitting TRBD1. The CDR3 extends over 14 amino acids. Germline trimming cut 7 bases from V and 6 bases from J; bases unmatched to any gene: 7. CDR1 is MNHNS and CDR2 is SASEGT in the germline V gene.